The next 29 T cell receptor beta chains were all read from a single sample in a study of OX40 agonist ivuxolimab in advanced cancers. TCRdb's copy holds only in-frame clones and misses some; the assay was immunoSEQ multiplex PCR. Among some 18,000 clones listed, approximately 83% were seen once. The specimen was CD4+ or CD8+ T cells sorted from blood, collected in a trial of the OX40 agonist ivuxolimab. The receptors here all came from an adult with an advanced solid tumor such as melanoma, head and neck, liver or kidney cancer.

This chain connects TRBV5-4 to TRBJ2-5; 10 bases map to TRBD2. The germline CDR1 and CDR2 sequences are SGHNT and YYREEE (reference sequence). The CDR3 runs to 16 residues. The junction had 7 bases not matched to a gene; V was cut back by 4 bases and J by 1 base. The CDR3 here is CASSTLAGPLQETQYF. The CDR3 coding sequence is TGTGCCAGCAGCACACTAGCGGGACCTCTCCAAGAGACCCAGTACTTC.

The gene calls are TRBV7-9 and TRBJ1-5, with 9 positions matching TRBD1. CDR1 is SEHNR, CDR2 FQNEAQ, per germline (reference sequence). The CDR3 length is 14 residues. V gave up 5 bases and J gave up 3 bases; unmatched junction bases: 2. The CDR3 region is CASSRTGVNQPQHF. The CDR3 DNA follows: TGTGCCAGCAGCCGGACAGGGGTCAATCAGCCCCAGCATTTT.

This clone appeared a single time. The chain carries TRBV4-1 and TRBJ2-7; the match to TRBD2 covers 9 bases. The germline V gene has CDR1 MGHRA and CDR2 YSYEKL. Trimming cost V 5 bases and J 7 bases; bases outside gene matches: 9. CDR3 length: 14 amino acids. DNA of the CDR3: TGCGCCAGCAGCGGGATAGCGGGAGTTGGGGAGCAGTACTTC. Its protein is CASSGIAGVGEQYF.

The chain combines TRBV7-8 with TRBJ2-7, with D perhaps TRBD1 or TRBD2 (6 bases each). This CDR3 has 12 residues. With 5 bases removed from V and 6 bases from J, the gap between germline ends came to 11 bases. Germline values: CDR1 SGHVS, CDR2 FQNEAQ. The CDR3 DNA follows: TGTGCCAGCAGCCATCGGGGGCGCGAGCAGTACTTC. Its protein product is CASSHRGREQYF.

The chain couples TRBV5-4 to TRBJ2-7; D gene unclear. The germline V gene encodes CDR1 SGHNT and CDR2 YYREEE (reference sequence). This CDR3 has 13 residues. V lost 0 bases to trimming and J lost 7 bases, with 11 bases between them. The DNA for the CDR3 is TGTGCCAGCAGCTTGGCCAGCTCGAGGGAGCAGTACTTC. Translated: CASSLASSREQYF.

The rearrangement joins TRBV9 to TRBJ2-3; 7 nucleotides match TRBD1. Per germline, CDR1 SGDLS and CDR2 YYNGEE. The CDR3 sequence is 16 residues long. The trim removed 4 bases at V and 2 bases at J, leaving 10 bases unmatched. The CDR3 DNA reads TGTGCCAGCAGCATACAGGGGTCGTGGGCCACAGATACGCAGTATTTT. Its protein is CASSIQGSWATDTQYF.

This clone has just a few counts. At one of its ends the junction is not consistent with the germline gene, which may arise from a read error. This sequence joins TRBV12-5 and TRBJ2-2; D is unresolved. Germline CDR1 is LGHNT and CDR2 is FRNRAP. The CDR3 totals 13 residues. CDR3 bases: TGTGCTAGTGCCGACGAGAACGCCGGGGAGCTGTTTTTT. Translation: CASADENAGELFF.

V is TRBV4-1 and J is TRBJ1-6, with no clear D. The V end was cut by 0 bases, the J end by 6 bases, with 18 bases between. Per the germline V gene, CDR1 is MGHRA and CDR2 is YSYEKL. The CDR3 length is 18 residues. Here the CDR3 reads CASSQEAVAGRTNSPLHF. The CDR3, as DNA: TGCGCCAGCAGCCAAGAGGCCGTCGCAGGCAGGACTAATTCACCCCTCCACTTT.

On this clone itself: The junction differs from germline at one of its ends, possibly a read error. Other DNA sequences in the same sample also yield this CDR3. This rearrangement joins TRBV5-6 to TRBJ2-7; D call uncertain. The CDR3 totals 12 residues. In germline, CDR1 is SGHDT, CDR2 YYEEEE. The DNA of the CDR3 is TGTGCCAGCGAAAGCAACGGGTACGAACAGTACTTC. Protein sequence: CASESNGYEQYF.

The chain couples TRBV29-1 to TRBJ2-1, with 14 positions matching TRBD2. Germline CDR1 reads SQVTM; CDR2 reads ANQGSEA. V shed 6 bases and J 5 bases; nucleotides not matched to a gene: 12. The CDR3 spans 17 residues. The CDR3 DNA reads TGCAGCGTGGCGGGGACTAGCGGGAGTCAGGGGAACAATGAGCAGTTCTTC. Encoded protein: CSVAGTSGSQGNNEQFF.

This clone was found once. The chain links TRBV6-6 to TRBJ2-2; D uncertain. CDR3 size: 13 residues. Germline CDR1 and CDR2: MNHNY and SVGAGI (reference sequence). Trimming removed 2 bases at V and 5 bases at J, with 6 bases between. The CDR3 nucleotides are TGTGCCAGCAGTTACCTCGCAACCGGGGAGCTGTTTTTT. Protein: CASSYLATGELFF.

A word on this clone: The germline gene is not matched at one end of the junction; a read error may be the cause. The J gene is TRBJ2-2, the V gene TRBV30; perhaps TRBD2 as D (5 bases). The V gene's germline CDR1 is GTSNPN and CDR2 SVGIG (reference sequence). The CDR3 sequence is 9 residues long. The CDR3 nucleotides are TGTGCCTGGAGTCGGGGAGCTGTTTTT. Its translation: CAWSRGAVF.

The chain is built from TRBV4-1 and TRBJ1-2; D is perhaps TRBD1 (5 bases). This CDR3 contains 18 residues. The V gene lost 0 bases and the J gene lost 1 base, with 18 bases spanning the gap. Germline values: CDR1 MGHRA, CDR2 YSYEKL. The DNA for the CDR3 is TGCGCCAGCAGCCAAGATTCTGCAAGGGACCCAATTAACTATGGCTACACCTTC. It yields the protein CASSQDSARDPINYGYTF.

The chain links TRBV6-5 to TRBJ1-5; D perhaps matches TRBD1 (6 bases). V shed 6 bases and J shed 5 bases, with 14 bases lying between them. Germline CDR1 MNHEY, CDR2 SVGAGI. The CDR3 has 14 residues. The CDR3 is CASSPNRADQPQHF. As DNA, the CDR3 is TGTGCCAGCAGCCCGAACAGGGCAGATCAGCCCCAGCATTTT.

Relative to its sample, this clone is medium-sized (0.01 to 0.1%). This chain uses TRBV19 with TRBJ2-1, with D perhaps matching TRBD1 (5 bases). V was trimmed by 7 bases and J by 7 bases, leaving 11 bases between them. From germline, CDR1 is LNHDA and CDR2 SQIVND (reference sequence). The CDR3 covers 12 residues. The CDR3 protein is CASTQGANEQFF. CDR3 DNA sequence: TGTGCCAGTACCCAAGGGGCTAATGAGCAGTTCTTC.

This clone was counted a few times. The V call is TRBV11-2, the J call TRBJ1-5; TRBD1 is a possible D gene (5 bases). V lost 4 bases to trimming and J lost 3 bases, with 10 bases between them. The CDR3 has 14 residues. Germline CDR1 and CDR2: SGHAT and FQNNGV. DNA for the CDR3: TGTGCCAGCAGCTCCGCGGGGCCCAATCAGCCCCAGCATTTT. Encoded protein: CASSSAGPNQPQHF.

This chain's CDR3 is CASSMGQGREAFF. CDR3 DNA: TGTGCCAGTAGTATGGGACAGGGAAGAGAAGCTTTCTTT. The J gene is TRBJ1-1, the V gene TRBV19; 9 bases are a match to TRBD1. This CDR3 has 13 residues. Germline V gene lookup returns CDR1 LNHDA and CDR2 SQIVND (reference sequence). After removal of 3 bases from V and 8 bases from J, the junction contained 4 bases not matched to a gene.

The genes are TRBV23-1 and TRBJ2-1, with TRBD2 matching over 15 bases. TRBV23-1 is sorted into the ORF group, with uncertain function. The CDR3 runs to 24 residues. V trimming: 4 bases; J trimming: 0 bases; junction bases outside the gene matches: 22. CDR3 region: CASSRSYGLAGGKHEKHSYNEQFF. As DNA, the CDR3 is TGCGCCAGCAGTCGGTCTTACGGACTAGCGGGAGGGAAACACGAAAAGCACTCCTACAATGAGCAGTTCTTC.

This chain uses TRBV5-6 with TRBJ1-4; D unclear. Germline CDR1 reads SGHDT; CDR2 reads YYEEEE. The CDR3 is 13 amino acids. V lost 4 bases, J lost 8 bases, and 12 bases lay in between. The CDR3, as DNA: TGTGCCAGCAGCGACGGTCTAGGAGAAAAACTGTTTTTT. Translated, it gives CASSDGLGEKLFF.

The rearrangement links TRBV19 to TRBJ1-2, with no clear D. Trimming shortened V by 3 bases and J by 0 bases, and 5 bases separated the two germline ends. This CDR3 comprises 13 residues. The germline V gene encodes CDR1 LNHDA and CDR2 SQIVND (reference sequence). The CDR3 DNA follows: TGTGCCAGTAGTATGACAACTAACTATGGCTACACCTTC. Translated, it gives CASSMTTNYGYTF.

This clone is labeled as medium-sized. The CDR3 DNA follows: TGTGCCATCGGGGCAGGAGAGCTCAATGAGCAGTTCTTC. Translating it yields CAIGAGELNEQFF. V is TRBV10-3 and J is TRBJ2-1; D possibly corresponds to TRBD1 (5 bases). The CDR3 is 13 residues long. V was cut by 8 bases and J by 6 bases, with 14 bases left in between. Germline V lookup: CDR1 ENHRY, CDR2 SYGVKD.

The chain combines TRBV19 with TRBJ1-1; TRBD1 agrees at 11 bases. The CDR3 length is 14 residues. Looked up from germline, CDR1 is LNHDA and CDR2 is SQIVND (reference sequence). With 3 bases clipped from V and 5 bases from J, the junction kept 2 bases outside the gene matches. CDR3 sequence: CASSIGDRGTEAFF. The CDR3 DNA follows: TGTGCCAGTAGTATCGGGGACAGGGGGACTGAAGCTTTCTTT. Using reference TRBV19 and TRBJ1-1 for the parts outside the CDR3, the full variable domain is DGGITQSPKYLFRKEGQNVTLSCEQNLNHDAMYWYRQDPGQGLRLIYYSQIVNDFQKGDIAEGYSVSREKKESFPLTVTSAQKNPTAFYLCASSIGDRGTEAFFGQGTRLTVV.

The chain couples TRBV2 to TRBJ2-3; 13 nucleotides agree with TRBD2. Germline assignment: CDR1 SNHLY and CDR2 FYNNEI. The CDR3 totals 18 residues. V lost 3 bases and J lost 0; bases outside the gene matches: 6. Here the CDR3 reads CASSDPGLAGTSTDTQYF. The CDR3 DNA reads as TGTGCCAGCAGTGACCCGGGACTAGCGGGGACTAGCACAGATACGCAGTATTTT.

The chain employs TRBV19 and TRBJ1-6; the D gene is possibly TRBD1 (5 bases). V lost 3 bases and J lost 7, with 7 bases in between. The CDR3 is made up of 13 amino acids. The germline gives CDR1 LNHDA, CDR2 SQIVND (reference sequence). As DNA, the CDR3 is TGTGCCAGTAGTATGCAGGGAAATTCACCCCTCCACTTT. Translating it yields CASSMQGNSPLHF.

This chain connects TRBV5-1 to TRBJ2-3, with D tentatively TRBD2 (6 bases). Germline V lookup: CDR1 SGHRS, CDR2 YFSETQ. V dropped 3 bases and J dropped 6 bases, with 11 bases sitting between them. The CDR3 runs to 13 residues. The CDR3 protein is CASSWEAVDTQYF. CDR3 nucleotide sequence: TGCGCCAGCAGCTGGGAGGCTGTCGATACGCAGTATTTT.

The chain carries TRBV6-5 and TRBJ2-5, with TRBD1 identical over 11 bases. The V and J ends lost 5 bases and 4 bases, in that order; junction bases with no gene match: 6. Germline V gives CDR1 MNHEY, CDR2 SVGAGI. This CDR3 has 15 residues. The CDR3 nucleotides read TGTGCCAGCAGTATTAGGACAGGGGGCAGAGAGACCCAGTACTTC. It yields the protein CASSIRTGGRETQYF.

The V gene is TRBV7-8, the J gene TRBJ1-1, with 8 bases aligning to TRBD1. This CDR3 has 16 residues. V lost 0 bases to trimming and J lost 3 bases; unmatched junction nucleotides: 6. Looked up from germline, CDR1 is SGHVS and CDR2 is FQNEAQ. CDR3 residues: CASSLAPRGRDTEAFF. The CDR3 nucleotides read TGTGCCAGCAGCTTAGCCCCCAGGGGGCGAGACACTGAAGCTTTCTTT.

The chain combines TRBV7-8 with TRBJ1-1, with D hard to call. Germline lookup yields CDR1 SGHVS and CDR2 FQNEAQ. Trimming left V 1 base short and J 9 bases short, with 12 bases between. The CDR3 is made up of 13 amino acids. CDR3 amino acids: CASSLGLAGQAFF. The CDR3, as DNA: TGTGCCAGCAGCTTAGGATTAGCCGGGCAAGCTTTCTTT.

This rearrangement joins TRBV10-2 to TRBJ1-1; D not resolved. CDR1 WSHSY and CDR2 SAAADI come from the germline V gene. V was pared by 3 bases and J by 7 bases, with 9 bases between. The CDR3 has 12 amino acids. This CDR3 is CASSENYSEAFF. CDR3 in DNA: TGCGCCAGCAGTGAAAACTACAGTGAAGCTTTCTTT.